Included here is one TCR beta chain sequence, with context. After removal of 6 bases from V and 4 bases from J, the junction contained 12 bases not matched to a gene. This CDR3 region has 16 residues. The sample originates from a study of response to subunit inactivated influenza vaccine. TCRdb processed the RT-PCR reads anew with MiXCR; each CDR3 protein has one entry. The sample consists of more than 550,000 distinct CDR3 sequences, about 11% of them appearing once. The same data also contributed to another study, on T cells expressing NK-cell markers. That publication notes: For TCR beta, cDNA was produced by 5'RACE template switching with UMIs. Alpha-beta TCR T cells were the sole sorting target in several experiments, owing to an anti-gamma-delta TCR antibody. Over 5 donors showed dominant NKG2C+ clonotypes comprising about 1.0-7.0% of their CD8+ T cells. A handful of donors showed these clonotypes also leading the CD3+CD56-NKG2C+ fraction.

The source material was PBMCs from blood, sampled on the day of vaccination. The J gene is TRBJ2-3, the V gene TRBV12-3 or TRBV12-4; 8 positions agree with TRBD1. The sequence derives from a man over 45 who received an inactivated influenza vaccine. The CDR3 sequence is CASRPGQGAPADTQYF. The CDR3 coding sequence is TGTGCCAGCAGACCCGGACAGGGAGCCCCTGCAGATACGCAGTATTTT.